The present T cell receptor beta chain was sequenced within a study of blood T cells in healthy people across ages. The second PCR ran about 6 to 11 cycles with a sample-barcoded 5' primer and J-beta primers. TCRdb called the 5' RACE reads again in MiXCR, with one record for every CDR3 protein. This sample has 800,000 to 950,000 distinct CDR3 sequences, with under 35% found just once. The donors, all healthy, were Caucasians living in Russia, aged roughly 6 to 100. Germline assignment: CDR1 SGHDT and CDR2 YYEEEE. V shed 0 bases, J shed 3 bases, and the junction held 3 bases outside the gene matches. The CDR3 has 17 residues. Separately, the same data were catalogued under a study of T cells of mothers and their children.

The TCR originated in a woman between 35 and 50 years old in good health. Sequenced: blood. The chain uses TRBV5-6 and TRBJ2-3; 14 bases fit TRBD2. CDR3 in DNA: TGTGCCAGCAGCTTGGAGACTAGCGGGGGGGCTACAGATACGCAGTATTTT. Amino acid sequence: CASSLETSGGATDTQYF.